This TCR beta chain was retrieved from a study of breast tumors, draining lymph nodes, adjacent tissues (dated by TCRdb to 2016 to 2018). General notes on the study: The study compared TCR beta repertoires across tumor, adjacent nontumor tissue and axillary lymph nodes from breast cancer patients. In human breast cancer, the study set out to evaluate how tumor, surrounding tissue and draining lymph node repertoires relate to one another and whether T cells may move between these sites.

The axillary draining lymph nodes of breast cancer patients were the source of the lymph node samples. Study-level results and caveats: In luminal-like breast cancer, tumor and nontumor tissue repertoires resembled each other significantly more than in basal-like breast cancer. T-cell repertoire diversity in tumors was found to be lower than in lymph nodes but higher than in nontumor tissue, and preferential V and J gene usage was observed. The data were judged consistent with most tumor T cells deriving from the lymph node and then expanding within tumor tissue. The conclusion that tumor T cells originate in lymph nodes was framed as consistent with a hypothesis rather than directly demonstrated.

The instrument given in TCRdb is Illumina HiSeq 2000. Multiplex PCR amplification was used to generate the TCR beta chain libraries. The amplified TCR beta chain products were analyzed by high-throughput sequencing. The raw public reads went through TCRdb reprocessing: fastp at Q25, MiXCR clone calling, in-frame beta chains kept. Each record represents a unique CDR3 protein, reported with the most common genes and DNA among its rows. This sample comprises nearly 200,000 distinct CDR3 sequences, 31% of them detected only once. The leading ten clones occupy about 4.5% of the sample. With regard to this clonotype: It has no known antigen specificity. Nothing much larger sits one base from this clone, and base qualities are not available.

The material sequenced was axillary lymph node tissue. The sequence was obtained from a female donor with breast cancer. Some clones in this sample may be carry-over from other donors' samples.

At the DNA level, the sequence is TGTGCCAGCAGCTATTCTAGCGGGGGCCGTGACCAAGAGACCCAGTACTTC. Its translation reads: CASSYSSGGRDQETQYF. This chain joins TRBV11-2 to TRBJ2-5; TRBD2 fits 10 bases in the junction. From V the trimming removes 4 bases and from J it removes 0 bases, while the gene matches leave 8 bases of the junction unaccounted for. CDR1 and CDR2 are read off the germline V gene as SGHAT and FQNNGV. The CDR3, from cysteine to phenylalanine, totals 17 residues. This entry keeps only the CDR3 DNA: 51 bases, framed from base 1.